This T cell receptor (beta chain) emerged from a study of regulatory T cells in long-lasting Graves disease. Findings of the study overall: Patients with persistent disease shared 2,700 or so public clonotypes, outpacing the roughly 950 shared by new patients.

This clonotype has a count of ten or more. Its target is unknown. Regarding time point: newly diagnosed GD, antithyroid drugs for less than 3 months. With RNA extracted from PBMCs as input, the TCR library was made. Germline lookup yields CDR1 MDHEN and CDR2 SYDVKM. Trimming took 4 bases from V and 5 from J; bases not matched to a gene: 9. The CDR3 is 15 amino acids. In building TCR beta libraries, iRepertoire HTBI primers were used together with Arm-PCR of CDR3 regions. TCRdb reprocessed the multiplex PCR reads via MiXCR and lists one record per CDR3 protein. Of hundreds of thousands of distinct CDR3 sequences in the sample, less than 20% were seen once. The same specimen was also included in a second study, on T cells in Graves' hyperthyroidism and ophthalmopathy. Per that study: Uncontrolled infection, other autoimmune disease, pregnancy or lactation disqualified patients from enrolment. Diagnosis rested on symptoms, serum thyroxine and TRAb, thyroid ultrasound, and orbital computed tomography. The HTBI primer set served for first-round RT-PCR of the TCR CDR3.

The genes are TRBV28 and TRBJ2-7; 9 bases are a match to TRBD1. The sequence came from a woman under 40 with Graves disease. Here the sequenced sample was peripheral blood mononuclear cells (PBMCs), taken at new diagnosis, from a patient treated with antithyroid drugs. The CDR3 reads CASSWPGTGPHEQYF. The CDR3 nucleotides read TGTGCCAGCAGTTGGCCCGGGACAGGGCCCCACGAGCAGTACTTC.